Presented here are 16 T cell receptor beta chains from one specimen sequenced in a study of technical replicates of blood from several donors. Assay used: immunoSEQ multiplex PCR; TCRdb lists only in-frame clones, some missing. The profile shows some 67,000 clones, 95% to 98% of them singletons. Sequenced input: T cells isolated from PBMCs. The receptors come from a human donor in good health.

The chain couples TRBV4-1 to TRBJ2-1; 8 bases match TRBD1. Germline CDR1 MGHRA, CDR2 YSYEKL. Trimming took 11 bases from V and 2 from J; bases not matched to a gene: 11. This CDR3 has 15 residues. The CDR3 reads CASSPGQGTYNEQFF. CDR3 coding DNA: TGCGCCTCCTCCCCCGGACAGGGTACCTACAATGAGCAGTTCTTC.

The genes are TRBV10-2 and TRBJ2-3, with a tentative D call TRBD1 (6 bases). V lost 9 bases and J lost 4, with 17 bases in between. The CDR3 contains 14 residues. From germline, CDR1 is WSHSY and CDR2 SAAADI. CDR3 sequence (DNA): TGCGCCAGTGCCGGGACAAACTTTCCAGATACGCAGTATTTT. Its translation: CASAGTNFPDTQYF.

The rearrangement joins TRBV5-6 to TRBJ2-5; 8 bases are shared with TRBD2. The CDR3 has 13 residues. Germline V gene data show CDR1 as SGHDT and CDR2 as YYEEEE. Trimming at V came to 1 base and at J to 10 bases, leaving 6 bases not matched to a gene. CDR3 protein: CASSLLHAGGQYF. For the CDR3, the DNA is TGTGCCAGCAGCTTGCTCCACGCGGGAGGCCAGTACTTC.

The chain has TRBV2 and TRBJ2-7; D remains ambiguous. With 7 bases removed from V and 0 bases from J, the gap between germline ends came to 7 bases. The CDR3 totals 12 residues. Germline CDR1 reads SNHLY; CDR2 reads FYNNEI. The CDR3 loop is CASIPLSYEQYF. The CDR3 DNA reads as TGTGCCAGCATTCCCCTCTCCTACGAGCAGTACTTC.

This rearrangement joins TRBV29-1 to TRBJ2-3, with D uncertain. Trimming pared 3 bases from V and 1 base from J, leaving 11 bases between. Per germline, CDR1 SQVTM and CDR2 ANQGSEA. The CDR3 is made up of 14 amino acids. The DNA for the CDR3 is TGCAGCGTTGATCGGAGAAGAGGCACAGATACGCAGTATTTT. This encodes CSVDRRRGTDTQYF.

The chain employs TRBV6-5 and TRBJ1-6; 7 nucleotides align to TRBD1. J was trimmed by 4 bases and V by 1 base; bases with no gene match: 1. CDR3 length equals 15 residues. Germline V gives CDR1 MNHEY, CDR2 SVGAGI. CDR3 in amino acids: CASSYWDRYNSPLHF. The DNA of the CDR3 is TGTGCCAGCAGTTACTGGGACAGATATAATTCACCCCTCCACTTT.

The chain has TRBV28 and TRBJ1-2; 7 bases line up with TRBD1. The CDR3 runs to 14 residues. In germline, CDR1 is MDHEN, CDR2 SYDVKM. The V segment lost 2 bases and the J segment 6 bases; nucleotides outside the gene matches: 6. CDR3 coding DNA: TGTGCCAGCAGTTTACCGTTAGGGGGCGATGGCTACACCTTC. Its protein is CASSLPLGGDGYTF.

The genes are TRBV6-1 and TRBJ2-3, with D possibly matching TRBD2 (5 bases). The CDR3 length is 15 residues. The V and J ends lost 7 bases and 0 bases respectively, with 14 bases between them. From germline, CDR1 is MNHNS and CDR2 SASEGT. DNA of the CDR3: TGTGCCAGCAAGGGAGCACTGACTAGCACAGATACGCAGTATTTT. As protein: CASKGALTSTDTQYF.

This clone was observed once. V gene TRBV5-1 combines with J gene TRBJ2-2; TRBD2 matches 10 bases. Germline V gene data show CDR1 as SGHRS and CDR2 as YFSETQ. CDR3 length: 16 amino acids. With 0 bases clipped from V and 3 bases from J, the junction kept 2 bases outside the gene matches. Written as DNA, the CDR3 is TGCGCCAGCAGCTTGGTCGGGACTAGCGACACCGGGGAGCTGTTTTTT. Translated, it gives CASSLVGTSDTGELFF.

This chain connects TRBV20-1 to TRBJ1-1; no definite D call. The CDR3 has 10 amino acids. Germline V gives CDR1 DFQATT, CDR2 SNEGSKA (reference sequence). Trimming left V 5 bases short and J 4 bases short, with 5 bases between. Here the CDR3 DNA reads TGCAGTGCTGCCAGCACTGAAGCTTTCTTT. It yields the protein CSAASTEAFF.

V and J are TRBV7-9 and TRBJ1-2; D is unresolved. In germline, CDR1 is SEHNR, CDR2 FQNEAQ (reference sequence). V shed 4 bases and J shed 6 bases, with 12 bases lying between them. This CDR3 spans 13 amino acids. The CDR3 DNA sequence: TGTGCCAGCAGCTCCCGGGTCACCGATGGCTACACCTTC. It codes for CASSSRVTDGYTF.

The genes are TRBV6-1 and TRBJ1-1, with D unresolved. The CDR3 runs to 15 residues. Germline CDR1 is MNHNS and CDR2 is SASEGT. V was clipped by 2 bases and J by 7 bases, with 17 bases between them. CDR3 loop: CASSENPRGNDEAFF. The CDR3 nucleotides are TGTGCCAGCAGTGAAAACCCTCGGGGTAATGATGAAGCTTTCTTT.

The chain recombines TRBV5-1 with TRBJ2-7, with D possibly matching TRBD2 (6 bases). Germline V lookup: CDR1 SGHRS, CDR2 YFSETQ. V lost 2 bases to trimming and J lost 7 bases, with 13 bases between them. The CDR3 is 13 amino acids. The CDR3 nucleotides are TGCGCCAGCAGCTTTCTAGCGCGAGGGGAGCAGTACTTC. This codes for CASSFLARGEQYF.

The chain couples TRBV28 to TRBJ1-2, with unresolved D. With 2 bases removed from V and 2 bases from J, the gap between germline ends came to 12 bases. The CDR3 contains 15 residues. The germline gives CDR1 MDHEN, CDR2 SYDVKM. CDR3 coding DNA: TGTGCCAGCAGTTTAGGCAGCAGGCCCAACTATGGCTACACCTTC. It codes for CASSLGSRPNYGYTF.

CDR3 sequence reads: CASSIPFGGGLRGNTEAFF. DNA of the CDR3: TGTGCCAGCAGCATCCCTTTTGGAGGGGGCCTTCGAGGGAATACTGAAGCTTTCTTT. The chain uses TRBV5-4 and TRBJ1-1, with 7 nucleotides matching TRBD1. This CDR3 has 19 amino acids. Unmatched junction bases numbered 23, after V lost 4 bases and J lost 5 bases. Germline V gene sequence: CDR1 SGHNT, CDR2 YYREEE (reference sequence).

V and J are TRBV7-8 and TRBJ1-6; D ambiguous. Germline V lookup: CDR1 SGHVS, CDR2 FQNEAQ. V lost 4 bases and J lost 5, with 12 bases in between. This CDR3 is built from 15 residues. The CDR3 sequence is CASSSLVVDNSPLHF. The CDR3 region has the DNA TGTGCCAGCAGCTCGTTAGTTGTCGATAATTCACCCCTCCACTTT.